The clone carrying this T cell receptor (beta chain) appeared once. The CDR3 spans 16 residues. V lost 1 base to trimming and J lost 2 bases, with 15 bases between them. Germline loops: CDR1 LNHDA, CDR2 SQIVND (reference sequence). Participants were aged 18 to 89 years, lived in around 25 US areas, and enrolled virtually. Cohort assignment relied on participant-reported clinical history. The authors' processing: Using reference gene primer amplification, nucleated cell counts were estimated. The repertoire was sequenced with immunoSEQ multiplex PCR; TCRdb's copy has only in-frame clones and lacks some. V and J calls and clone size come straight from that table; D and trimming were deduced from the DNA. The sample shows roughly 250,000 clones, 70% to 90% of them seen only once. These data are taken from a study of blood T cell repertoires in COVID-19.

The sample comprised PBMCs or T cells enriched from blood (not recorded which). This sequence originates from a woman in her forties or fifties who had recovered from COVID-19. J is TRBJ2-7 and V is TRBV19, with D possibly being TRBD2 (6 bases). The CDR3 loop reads CASSIGRGIPPYEQYF. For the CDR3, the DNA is TGTGCCAGTAGTATAGGGCGGGGAATTCCCCCCTACGAGCAGTACTTC.